The present TCR beta chain was sequenced within a study of T-cell reconstitution after alpha-beta-depleted transplantation in children. This clonotype was counted between two and nine times. CDR1 is WSHSY, CDR2 SAAADI, per germline. V dropped 0 bases and J dropped 1; count of bases not matched to a gene: 5. CDR3 length: 16 residues. As it was prepared, the TCRbeta library received unique molecular identifiers. TCRdb reanalysed the PCR reads using MiXCR and keeps one entry per CDR3 protein. The table records 440,000 or so distinct CDR3 sequences, about a tenth of them present only once. The material was PBMCs from the stem cell graft donor, obtained from the stem cell graft. J is TRBJ2-5 and V is TRBV10-2; 7 positions match TRBD2. This receptor was identified in a human donor who donated a stem cell graft to a child with acute myeloid leukemia. CDR3 sequence (DNA): TGCGCCAGCAGTGAGTCTAAGGGGACTATCCAAGAGACCCAGTACTTC. Amino acids: CASSESKGTIQETQYF.